This TCR beta chain was found in a study of cytomegalovirus exposure and HLA in healthy donors. The wider study: Early released data comprised tens of millions of unique TCRs from HLA-typed donors.

Primers: 60 Vbeta forward and 13 Jbeta reverse. Method: immunoSEQ multiplex PCR; TCRdb's copy keeps in-frame clones and lacks some. This table holds 90,000 or so clones, over 60% found once. Notes on the study in general: In a later analysis, around 18,000 TCR beta sequences were associated with HLA alleles at 0.05 false discovery rate. Diagnosis of cytomegalovirus status made by the classifier reportedly showed high specificity and sensitivity. Prior analysis indicated that the majority of TCR beta V segments exhibited productivity approximately 90% or approximately 30% of the time.

Notes on this clone: The antigen is not known. One end of the junction fails to match germline, which may point to a read error.

Germline V gene lookup returns CDR1 SEHNR and CDR2 FQNEAQ (reference sequence). This CDR3 contains 14 residues. The chain uses TRBV7-9 and TRBJ1-1, with 7 bases lining up with TRBD1. This TCR came from a man aged 55-75 years in good health and CMV-seronegative. The specimen sequenced was PBMCs. This chain's CDR3 is CSSRGGGWGTEAFF. The CDR3 region has the DNA TGTTCCAGCAGAGGAGGGGGCTGGGGCACTGAAGCTTTCTTT.